The 19 T cell receptor beta chains listed next were all sequenced from one sample in a study of T cells in localized non-small cell lung cancer. Sequencing used immunoSEQ multiplex PCR; TCRdb keeps in-frame clones, though not all of them. Of approximately 3,200 clones listed, about 29% are singletons. The sequenced sample was lung tumor tissue, obtained before any cancer treatment. The receptors originated from a man between 40 and 69 years old with stage III lung adenocarcinoma.

This clone was detected only a few times. The chain carries TRBV28 and TRBJ2-7; tentative D call: TRBD1 (5 bases). Trimming shortened V by 8 bases and J by 3 bases, and 14 bases separated the two germline ends. The CDR3 has 13 amino acids. Germline loops: CDR1 MDHEN, CDR2 SYDVKM. The CDR3 nucleotides are TGTGCCAGCCAGACAGATGATCTCTACGAGCAGTACTTC. It yields the protein CASQTDDLYEQYF.

In this sample, this clone is medium-sized. V and J are TRBV6-8 and TRBJ2-6; D gene uncertain. The germline V gene encodes CDR1 MNHGY and CDR2 SAAAGT. With 5 bases removed from V and 2 bases from J, the gap between germline ends came to 19 bases. The CDR3 loop spans 18 amino acids. CDR3 in DNA: TGTGCCAGCAGTCTCGACCCAGGAGTTGGCCCTGGGGCCAACGTCCTGACTTTC. This encodes CASSLDPGVGPGANVLTF.

The table lists this clone with a few counts. The chain carries TRBV9 and TRBJ2-2; 8 nucleotides agree with TRBD2. Germline assignment: CDR1 SGDLS and CDR2 YYNGEE. The V gene end was trimmed by 6 bases and the J gene end by 7 bases; junction bases not matched to a gene: 11. The CDR3 extends over 15 amino acids. CDR3 protein: CASTGPGRADGELFF. Here the CDR3 DNA reads TGTGCCAGCACAGGACCCGGGAGGGCTGACGGGGAGCTGTTTTTT.

Here the CDR3 reads CASSPSDVRNTIYF. The CDR3 DNA sequence: TGTGCCAGCAGCCCTTCTGACGTTCGAAACACCATATATTTT. This chain links TRBV28 with TRBJ1-3, with D uncertain. The CDR3 extends over 14 amino acids. Germline-derived CDR1 and CDR2 are MDHEN and SYDVKM. Trimming pared 6 bases from V and 5 bases from J, leaving 14 bases between.

This clone was picked up a small number of times. V and J are TRBV10-2 and TRBJ1-2; 7 bases fit TRBD1. Germline trimming cut 7 bases from V and 3 bases from J; bases unmatched to any gene: 14. Germline CDR1 reads WSHSY; CDR2 reads SAAADI. CDR3 size: 16 residues. CDR3 sequence: CASTEGRGRVYYGYTF. The CDR3 coding sequence is TGCGCCAGCACCGAGGGGAGGGGGCGCGTTTACTATGGCTACACCTTC.

In DNA form, the CDR3 reads TGTGCCAGGGGGACGGCTGGCTGCGAGCAGTACGTC. Translated: CARGTAGCEQYV. The chain links TRBV9 to TRBJ2-7; D possibly matches TRBD1 or TRBD2 (5 bases each). Germline V lookup: CDR1 SGDLS, CDR2 YYNGEE. This CDR3 is built from 12 residues. Trimming stripped 8 bases from V and 6 bases from J, with 15 bases between.

This clone was found a few times. The V gene is TRBV6-8, the J gene TRBJ2-7, with 7 bases aligning to TRBD1. Germline loops: CDR1 MNHGY, CDR2 SAAAGT. V dropped 4 bases and J dropped 4; count of bases not matched to a gene: 7. This CDR3 has 14 residues. CDR3 DNA: TGTGCCAGCAGTTTTACGACAGGGTGGTACGAGCAGTACTTC. It is translated as CASSFTTGWYEQYF.

This clone was detected only once. The chain recombines TRBV15 with TRBJ2-2; 10 bases match TRBD1. J was trimmed by 4 bases and V by 6 bases; bases with no gene match: 14. CDR3 length: 18 residues. The germline CDR1 and CDR2 sequences are LNHNV and YYDKDF (reference sequence). The chain's CDR3 is CATRVGTGDVGFTGELFF. For the CDR3, the DNA is TGTGCCACCAGGGTTGGGACAGGGGATGTAGGGTTCACCGGGGAGCTGTTTTTT.

The CDR3 coding sequence is TGCAGCGGGCTTCCTCAGGGGGCAGGGGATACGCAGTATTTT. As protein: CSGLPQGAGDTQYF. The chain employs TRBV29-1 and TRBJ2-3; 8 bases line up with TRBD1. The germline CDR1 and CDR2 sequences are SQVTM and ANQGSEA. Losses at the gene ends were 7 bases for V and 6 bases for J; bases not matched to a gene: 12. This CDR3 is 14 amino acids long.

By frequency in the sample, this clone is medium-sized. This chain joins TRBV6-8 and TRBJ1-4; D is ambiguous. Germline CDR1 is MNHGY and CDR2 is SAAAGT. The CDR3 totals 13 residues. V was pared by 8 bases and J by 7 bases, with 14 bases between. The chain's CDR3 is CASRRGGPEKLFF. CDR3 DNA: TGTGCCAGCCGACGCGGAGGACCTGAAAAACTGTTTTTT.

V gene TRBV6-8 combines with J gene TRBJ2-2, with D perhaps matching TRBD1 or TRBD2 (5 bases each). The germline gives CDR1 MNHGY, CDR2 SAAAGT. The CDR3 runs to 12 residues. Trimming stripped 11 bases from V and 5 bases from J, with 12 bases between. The CDR3 spells CAGKGETGELFF. The DNA of the CDR3 is TGTGCCGGGAAAGGGGAGACCGGGGAGCTGTTTTTT.

This clone was detected only a few times. The gene calls are TRBV9 and TRBJ2-1, with unresolved D. Germline assignment: CDR1 SGDLS and CDR2 YYNGEE. Trimming removed 4 bases from V and 0 bases from J, with 11 bases in between. CDR3 length equals 15 residues. The CDR3 DNA reads TGTGCCAGCAGCCTCGACCATTCCTCCTACAATGAGCAGTTCTTC. Its translation: CASSLDHSSYNEQFF.

This clone occurred a few times. This rearrangement joins TRBV11-3 to TRBJ2-5; 9 positions agree with TRBD1. This CDR3 is 15 amino acids long. Germline V gene sequence: CDR1 SGHNT, CDR2 YENEEA. The junction had 6 bases not matched to a gene; V was cut back by 5 bases and J by 2 bases. The CDR3 region is CASSVIGQGQETQYF. DNA for the CDR3: TGTGCCAGCAGCGTAATAGGACAGGGGCAAGAGACCCAGTACTTC.

V gene TRBV29-1 combines with J gene TRBJ1-5; D gene uncertain. Trimming removed 4 bases from V and 4 bases from J, with 8 bases in between. Germline lookup yields CDR1 SQVTM and CDR2 ANQGSEA. CDR3 length: 12 residues. CDR3 residues: CSVGVPNQPQHF. In nucleotides, the CDR3 is TGCAGCGTTGGGGTACCGAATCAGCCCCAGCATTTT.

This clone is termed medium-sized. The chain joins TRBV11-3 to TRBJ1-4; D is perhaps TRBD1 (5 bases). The CDR3 length is 15 residues. Germline CDR1 reads SGHNT; CDR2 reads YENEEA. V was clipped by 5 bases and J by 6 bases, with 16 bases between them. The CDR3 protein is CASSPQGVGDEKLFF. The CDR3 coding sequence is TGTGCCAGCAGCCCCCAGGGTGTCGGGGATGAAAAACTGTTTTTT.

This clone has a handful of counts. This rearrangement joins TRBV11-3 to TRBJ2-6; possible D gene TRBD2, 6 bases. Trimming left V 2 bases short and J 2 bases short, with 13 bases between. Germline V lookup: CDR1 SGHNT, CDR2 YENEEA. This CDR3 has 17 residues. The CDR3 coding sequence is TGTGCCAGCAGCTTACGGTTGGGAGGAACTGGGGCCAACGTCCTGACTTTC. It encodes CASSLRLGGTGANVLTF.

This clone was detected a few times. The rearrangement links TRBV28 to TRBJ1-2; 10 bases are a match to TRBD1. Germline CDR1 reads MDHEN; CDR2 reads SYDVKM. V dropped 8 bases and J dropped 0; count of bases not matched to a gene: 3. This CDR3 has 14 residues. CDR3 coding DNA: TGTGCCAGCGGGACAGGGGCCTCTAACTATGGCTACACCTTC. Translating it yields CASGTGASNYGYTF.

The table lists this clone with a count of one. V and J are TRBV29-1 and TRBJ2-1; the D gene is possibly TRBD1 (5 bases). Germline assignment: CDR1 SQVTM and CDR2 ANQGSEA. The CDR3 has 12 residues. Trimming pared 7 bases from V and 9 bases from J, leaving 16 bases between. Written as DNA, the CDR3 is TGCAGCGGGTGGGGCGGTCAGGGTGAGCAGTTCTTC. As protein: CSGWGGQGEQFF.

Judged by abundance, this clone is large. V and J are TRBV9 and TRBJ2-2, with unresolved D. From germline, CDR1 is SGDLS and CDR2 YYNGEE. The CDR3 covers 17 residues. Trimming shortened V by 5 bases and J by 0 bases, and 17 bases separated the two germline ends. The CDR3 loop reads CASSSPAYGPNTGELFF. The CDR3 bases are TGTGCCAGCAGTTCCCCGGCTTACGGACCGAACACCGGGGAGCTGTTTTTT.